This T cell receptor (beta chain) is drawn from a study of blood T cell repertoires in COVID-19. About the research overall: The analysed material was cDNA or gDNA that came from T cells, B-cell-depleted T cells, or PBMCs.

Libraries were prepared by immunoSEQ multiplex PCR; TCRdb keeps only in-frame clonotypes and omits some of them. This sample carries approximately 300,000 clones, about 82% of them seen once, and the ten largest clones take around 3.9%. The V end was cut by 4 bases, the J end by 4 bases, with 22 bases between. Germline assignment: CDR1 MNHNS and CDR2 SASEGT. This CDR3 has 17 residues. This sequence joins TRBV6-1 and TRBJ1-2; no definite D call. This TCR came from a woman aged 50 to 65 with active or convalescent COVID-19. The sequencing input was peripheral blood. The DNA of the CDR3 is TGTGCCAGCAGTGCCGGAGGGATGCAGACCCTGCCCTATGGCTACACCTTC. It yields the protein CASSAGGMQTLPYGYTF.